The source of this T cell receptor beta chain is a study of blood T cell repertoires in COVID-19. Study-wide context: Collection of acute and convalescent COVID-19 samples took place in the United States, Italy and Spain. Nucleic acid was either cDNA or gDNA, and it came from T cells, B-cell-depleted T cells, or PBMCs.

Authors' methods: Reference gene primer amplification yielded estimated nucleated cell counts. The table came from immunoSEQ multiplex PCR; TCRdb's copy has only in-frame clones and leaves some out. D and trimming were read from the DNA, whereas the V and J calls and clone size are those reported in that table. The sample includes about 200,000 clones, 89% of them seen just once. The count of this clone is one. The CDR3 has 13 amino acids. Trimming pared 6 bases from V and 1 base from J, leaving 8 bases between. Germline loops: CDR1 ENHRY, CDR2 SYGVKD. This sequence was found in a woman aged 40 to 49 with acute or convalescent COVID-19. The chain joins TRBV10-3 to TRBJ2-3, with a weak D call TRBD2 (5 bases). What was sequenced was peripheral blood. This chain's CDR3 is CAISPEGTDTQYF. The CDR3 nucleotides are TGTGCCATCAGCCCGGAGGGCACAGATACGCAGTATTTT.